This TCR beta chain was identified during a study of T cell changes during pregnancy in multiple sclerosis. From germline, CDR1 is SGHDT and CDR2 YYEEEE. With V trimmed by 2 bases and J by 3 bases, 7 bases remained unmatched. The CDR3 consists of 15 residues. Some clones are missing from TCRdb's copy, which holds only in-frame ones; the method was immunoSEQ multiplex PCR. In the table there are 85,000 to 95,000 clones, 90% to 95% of which are singletons. Material: peripheral blood, obtained after pregnancy. This sequence joins TRBV5-6 and TRBJ2-5, with 7 bases fitting TRBD2. The origin of this receptor is a female donor in good health, enrolled as a control in a pregnancy study. The CDR3 sequence is CASSFSVAGEETQYF. The CDR3 DNA is TGTGCCAGCAGCTTCAGCGTGGCGGGGGAAGAGACCCAGTACTTC. The full variable domain, in which reference TRBV5-6 and TRBJ2-5 provide the parts outside the CDR3, is DAGVTQSPTHLIKTRGQQVTLRCSPKSGHDTVSWYQQALGQGPQFIFQYYEEEERQRGNFPDRFSGHQFPNYSSELNVNALLLGDSALYLCASSFSVAGEETQYFGPGTRLLVL.